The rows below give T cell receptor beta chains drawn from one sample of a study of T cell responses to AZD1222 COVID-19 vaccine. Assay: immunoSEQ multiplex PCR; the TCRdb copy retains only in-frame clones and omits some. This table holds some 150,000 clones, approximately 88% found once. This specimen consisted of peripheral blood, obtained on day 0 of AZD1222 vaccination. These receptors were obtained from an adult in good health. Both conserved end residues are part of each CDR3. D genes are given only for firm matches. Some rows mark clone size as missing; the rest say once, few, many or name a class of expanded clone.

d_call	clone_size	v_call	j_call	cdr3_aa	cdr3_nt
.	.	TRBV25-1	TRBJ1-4	CASSDGWEKLFF	TGTGCCAGCAGTGATGGATGGGAAAAACTGTTTTTT
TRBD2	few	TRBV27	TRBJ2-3	CASSSLSGSSGASTDTQYF	TGTGCCAGCAGTTCCCTTTCCGGTTCTAGCGGGGCTAGCACAGATACGCAGTATTTT
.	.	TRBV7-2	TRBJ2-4	CASSPIGSNLAKNIQYF	TGTGCCAGCAGCCCCATAGGCAGTAATCTAGCCAAAAACATTCAGTACTTC
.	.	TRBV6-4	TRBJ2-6	CARTPDALRANVLTF	TGTGCCAGGACCCCAGACGCTCTAAGGGCCAACGTCCTGACTTTC
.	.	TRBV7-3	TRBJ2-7	CASSLKGGRNPYEQYF	TGTGCCAGCAGCTTAAAGGGGGGGCGGAACCCCTACGAGCAGTACTTC
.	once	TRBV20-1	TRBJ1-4	CSASPGYNEKLFF	TGCAGTGCTAGTCCGGGGTATAATGAAAAACTGTTTTTT
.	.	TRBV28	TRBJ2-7	CASSVVPRRNEQYF	TGTGCCAGCAGTGTGGTCCCGCGGCGGAACGAGCAGTACTTC
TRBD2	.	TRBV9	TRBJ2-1	CASGFGLADYNEQFF	TGTGCCAGCGGGTTCGGACTAGCGGATTACAATGAGCAGTTCTTC
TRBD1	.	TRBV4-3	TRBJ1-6	CASSQTGQGSSPLHF	TGCGCCAGCAGCCAAACGGGACAGGGGTCTTCACCCCTCCACTTT
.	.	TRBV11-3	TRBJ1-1	CASSLPGPTEAFF	TGTGCCAGCAGCTTACCGGGGCCCACTGAAGCTTTCTTT
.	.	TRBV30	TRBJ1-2	CAWGRKGLGYTF	TGTGCCTGGGGCAGGAAGGGGCTTGGCTACACCTTC